These 10 T cell receptor beta chains share one sample of origin, sequenced in a study of OX40 agonist ivuxolimab in advanced cancers. Libraries were prepared by immunoSEQ multiplex PCR; TCRdb keeps only in-frame clonotypes and omits some of them. The top ten clones hold approximately 5% of a sample with tens of thousands of clones, 81% of them seen once. The source was CD4+ or CD8+ T cells sorted from blood, collected in a trial of the OX40 agonist ivuxolimab. These receptors came from an adult with an advanced solid tumor such as melanoma, head and neck, liver or kidney cancer.

This clone was seen only a few times. The chain is built from TRBV30 and TRBJ1-2; D gene unclear. Germline CDR1 and CDR2: GTSNPN and SVGIG (reference sequence). V was clipped by 3 bases and J by 4 bases, with 6 bases between them. There are 11 residues in the CDR3. CDR3: CAWRWSYGYTF. For the CDR3, the DNA is TGTGCCTGGAGGTGGTCCTATGGCTACACCTTC. Filled out from reference TRBV30 and TRBJ1-2, the complete variable domain reads SQTIHQWPATLVQPVGSPLSLECTVEGTSNPNLYWYRQAAGRGLQLLFYSVGIGQISSEVPQNLSASRPQDRQFILSSKKLLLSDSGFYLCAWRWSYGYTFGSGTRLTVV.

A single count supports this clone. This rearrangement joins TRBV25-1 to TRBJ1-2; 7 bases are a match to TRBD1. The germline V gene has CDR1 MGHDK and CDR2 SYGVNS. This CDR3 has 15 amino acids. Trimming cost V 4 bases and J 6 bases; bases outside gene matches: 11. Written as DNA, the CDR3 is TGTGCCAGCAGTGTCACAGGGGTATCATTTCATGGCTACACCTTC. Its protein is CASSVTGVSFHGYTF.

This chain uses TRBV13 with TRBJ2-1; 8 bases agree with TRBD2. The V segment lost 1 base and the J segment 0 bases; nucleotides outside the gene matches: 5. The CDR3 extends over 17 amino acids. Germline V gives CDR1 PRHDT, CDR2 FYEKMQ (reference sequence). In DNA, the CDR3 is TGTGCCAGCAGCTTAGTCCGGGAGGGCCTCTCCTACAATGAGCAGTTCTTC. Its protein product is CASSLVREGLSYNEQFF. Full variable domain (rest looked up from reference TRBV13 and TRBJ2-1): AAGVIQSPRHLIKEKRETATLKCYPIPRHDTVYWYQQGPGQDPQFLISFYEKMQSDKGSIPDRFSAQQFSDYHSELNMSSLELGDSALYFCASSLVREGLSYNEQFFGPGTRLTVL.

This clone showed up many times. J is TRBJ1-5 and V is TRBV15, with 8 bases matching TRBD1. The CDR3 consists of 13 residues. CDR1 and CDR2 from the germline V gene are LNHNV and YYDKDF (reference sequence). V was clipped by 5 bases and J by 4 bases; unmatched bases: 1. CDR3 in amino acids: CATSRTGNQPQHF. As DNA, the CDR3 is TGTGCCACCAGCCGGACAGGGAATCAGCCCCAGCATTTT.

The chain combines TRBV19 with TRBJ1-5; 9 nucleotides line up with TRBD1. The CDR3 spans 15 residues. CDR1 is LNHDA, CDR2 SQIVND, per germline (reference sequence). The junction had 6 bases not matched to a gene; V was cut back by 2 bases and J by 7 bases. The CDR3 here is CASSIYGQGRQPQHF. The DNA of the CDR3 is TGTGCCAGTAGTATATATGGACAGGGGAGACAGCCCCAGCATTTT. Filled out from reference TRBV19 and TRBJ1-5, the complete variable domain reads DGGITQSPKYLFRKEGQNVTLSCEQNLNHDAMYWYRQDPGQGLRLIYYSQIVNDFQKGDIAEGYSVSREKKESFPLTVTSAQKNPTAFYLCASSIYGQGRQPQHFGDGTRLSIL.

The chain combines TRBV6-5 with TRBJ1-1, with 7 bases that match TRBD1. The CDR3 is 13 residues long. J was trimmed by 9 bases and V by 5 bases; bases with no gene match: 9. CDR1 is MNHEY and CDR2 is SVGAGI in the germline V gene. The chain's CDR3 is CASSTGQRNKAFF. For the CDR3, the DNA is TGTGCCAGCAGTACGGGACAGCGGAATAAAGCTTTCTTT.

The J gene is TRBJ1-1, the V gene TRBV5-4; D unresolved. The V gene's germline CDR1 is SGHNT and CDR2 YYREEE (reference sequence). CDR3 length equals 13 residues. Trimming cost V 9 bases and J 1 base, with 13 bases left between them. The CDR3: CAIQNPRNTEAFF. The CDR3 region has the DNA TGTGCCATCCAGAACCCAAGGAACACTGAAGCTTTCTTT.

The chain links TRBV9 to TRBJ1-3; D gene unclear. There are 15 residues in the CDR3. Per germline, CDR1 SGDLS and CDR2 YYNGEE. Deletions cut 2 bases from V and 0 bases from J, with 9 bases between. Written as DNA, the CDR3 is TGTGCCAGCAGCGTCACCGGAGGCTCTGGAAACACCATATATTTT. It codes for CASSVTGGSGNTIYF. Combining the CDR3 with reference TRBV9 and TRBJ1-3 gives the whole variable domain DSGVTQTPKHLITATGQRVTLRCSPRSGDLSVYWYQQSLDQGLQFLIQYYNGEERAKGNILERFSAQQFPDLHSELNLSSLELGDSALYFCASSVTGGSGNTIYFGEGSWLTVV.

This chain links TRBV2 with TRBJ2-3; 11 bases are a match to TRBD1. This CDR3 region has 15 residues. V dropped 3 bases and J dropped 3; count of bases not matched to a gene: 2. The germline V gene encodes CDR1 SNHLY and CDR2 FYNNEI. As DNA, the CDR3 is TGTGCCAGCAGTGACCGGGACAGGGGGACAGATACGCAGTATTTT. It yields the protein CASSDRDRGTDTQYF.

This clone appeared once. The V and J genes are TRBV9 and TRBJ1-2, with D perhaps TRBD1 (6 bases). Trimming cost V 0 bases and J 4 bases, with 7 bases left between them. Germline-derived CDR1 and CDR2 are SGDLS and YYNGEE. This CDR3 region has 13 residues. The CDR3 is CASSVGDTYGYTF. The DNA for the CDR3 is TGTGCCAGCAGCGTAGGGGACACCTATGGCTACACCTTC. The whole variable domain, filled in from reference TRBV9 and TRBJ1-2, reads DSGVTQTPKHLITATGQRVTLRCSPRSGDLSVYWYQQSLDQGLQFLIQYYNGEERAKGNILERFSAQQFPDLHSELNLSSLELGDSALYFCASSVGDTYGYTFGSGTRLTVV.